This T cell receptor (beta chain) was captured in a study of shared clonotypes between healthy human individuals. Clones were read by immunoSEQ multiplex PCR, and TCRdb kept only the in-frame ones, dropping some. The table lists millions of clones, 90% to 95% of them singletons. Trimming pared 6 bases from V and 0 bases from J, leaving 12 bases between. The CDR3 has 14 amino acids. Looked up from germline, CDR1 is MNHEY and CDR2 is SVGAGI. Specimen: naive CD4+ T cells sorted from blood. Subset here: CD45RA+ positively selected. The V call is TRBV6-5, the J call TRBJ2-7; possibly TRBD1 for D (5 bases). The clonotype comes from a man aged 18 to 35 in good health. The CDR3 spells CASRRGYSSYEQYF. CDR3 sequence (DNA): TGTGCCAGCAGAAGGGGCTATAGCTCCTACGAGCAGTACTTC.